This TCR beta chain was captured in a study of early T cells in non-severe SARS-CoV-2 infection. Study-wide findings and caveats: Matches to VDJdb favored anti-spike CD8 responses and missed private and CD4 specificities.

Germline V gives CDR1 ENHRY, CDR2 SYGVKD. The CDR3 consists of 12 residues. V gave up 7 bases and J gave up 5 bases, with 12 bases separating them. The table lists this clonotype with many counts. Its matching antigen is unknown. One entry per CDR3 protein, called by TCRdb with MiXCR from the 5' RACE reads. Among tens of thousands of distinct CDR3 sequences listed, approximately 10% were seen once. The chain has TRBV10-3 and TRBJ2-7; tentatively, D is TRBD1 (8 bases). The specimen comprised whole blood, sampled at baseline. The receptor was derived from an adult who was a healthcare worker with PCR-confirmed SARS-CoV-2 infection or an uninfected control (not recorded which). CDR3 protein: CAIKQGGNEQYF. The CDR3 region has the DNA TGTGCCATCAAACAGGGGGGGAACGAGCAGTACTTC.